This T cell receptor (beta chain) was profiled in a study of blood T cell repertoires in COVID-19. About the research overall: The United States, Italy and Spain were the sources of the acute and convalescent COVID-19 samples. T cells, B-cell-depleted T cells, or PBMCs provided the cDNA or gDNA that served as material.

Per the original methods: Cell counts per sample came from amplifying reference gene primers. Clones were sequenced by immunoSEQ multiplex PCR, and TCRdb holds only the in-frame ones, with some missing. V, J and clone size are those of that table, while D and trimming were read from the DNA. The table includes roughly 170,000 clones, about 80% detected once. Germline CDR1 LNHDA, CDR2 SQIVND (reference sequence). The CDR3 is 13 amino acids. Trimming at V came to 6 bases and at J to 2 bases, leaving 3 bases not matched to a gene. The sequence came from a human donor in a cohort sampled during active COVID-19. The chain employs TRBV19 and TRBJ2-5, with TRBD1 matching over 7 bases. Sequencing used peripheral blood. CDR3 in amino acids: CASSGTVQETQYF. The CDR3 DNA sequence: TGTGCCAGTAGCGGGACAGTGCAAGAGACCCAGTACTTC.